This entry features one T cell receptor beta chain sequence. The entry originates in a study of blood T cell repertoires in COVID-19. Here immunoSEQ multiplex PCR was the method, and the copy in TCRdb shows in-frame clones only, minus some. This sample has 400,000 to 450,000 clones; approximately 92% occur once, and the top ten carry 1.1%. Two consecutive negative NP/OP PCR tests, clearance, or resolved symptoms defined Cohort 3 recovery. Trimming removed 5 bases from V and 10 bases from J, with 9 bases in between. There are 12 residues in the CDR3. Input material: PBMCs or T cells enriched from blood (not recorded which). The J gene is TRBJ1-6, the V gene TRBV12-3 or TRBV12-4; unclear D gene. This sequence originates from a man between 25 and 39 years old who had recovered from COVID-19. For the CDR3, the DNA is TGTGCCAGCAGTCGCCTGAGATCACCCCTCCACTTT. Translation: CASSRLRSPLHF.